This TCR beta chain stems from a study of blood T cell repertoires in COVID-19. The overall study: Researchers got acute and convalescent COVID-19 samples from the United States, Italy and Spain. The analysed material was cDNA or gDNA that came from T cells, B-cell-depleted T cells, or PBMCs.

In the source study's methods: The assay estimated nucleated cells by amplifying reference gene primers. Sequencing was performed with immunoSEQ multiplex PCR; in TCRdb, only in-frame clones are kept and a portion is missing. That table is the source of V, J and clone size, and D and trimming were worked out from the DNA. The data show some 110,000 clones, with around 84% seen just once and about 1.3% held by the top ten. Germline V gives CDR1 MNHEY, CDR2 SMNVEV (reference sequence). V lost 5 bases to trimming and J lost 5 bases, with 19 bases between them. This CDR3 has 16 residues. The rearrangement links TRBV27 to TRBJ1-5; D may be TRBD1 (5 bases). The sequenced material came from peripheral blood. This sequence was found in a middle-aged man with acute or convalescent COVID-19. Written as DNA, the CDR3 is TGTGCCAGCAGTCCCTCGGGCAGGGTTTTATATCAGCCCCAGCATTTT. It is translated as CASSPSGRVLYQPQHF.